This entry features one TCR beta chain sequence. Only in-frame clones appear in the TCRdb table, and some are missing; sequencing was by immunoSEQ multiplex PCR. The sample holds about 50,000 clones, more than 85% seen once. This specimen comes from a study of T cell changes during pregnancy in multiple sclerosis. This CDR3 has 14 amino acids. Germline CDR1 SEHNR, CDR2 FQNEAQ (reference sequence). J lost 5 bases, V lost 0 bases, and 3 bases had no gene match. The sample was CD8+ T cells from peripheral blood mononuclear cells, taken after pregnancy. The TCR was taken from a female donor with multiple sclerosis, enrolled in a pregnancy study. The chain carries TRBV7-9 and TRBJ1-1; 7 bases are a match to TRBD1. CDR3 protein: CASSLAQGGTEAFF. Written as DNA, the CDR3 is TGTGCCAGCAGCTTAGCGCAGGGGGGAACTGAAGCTTTCTTT.